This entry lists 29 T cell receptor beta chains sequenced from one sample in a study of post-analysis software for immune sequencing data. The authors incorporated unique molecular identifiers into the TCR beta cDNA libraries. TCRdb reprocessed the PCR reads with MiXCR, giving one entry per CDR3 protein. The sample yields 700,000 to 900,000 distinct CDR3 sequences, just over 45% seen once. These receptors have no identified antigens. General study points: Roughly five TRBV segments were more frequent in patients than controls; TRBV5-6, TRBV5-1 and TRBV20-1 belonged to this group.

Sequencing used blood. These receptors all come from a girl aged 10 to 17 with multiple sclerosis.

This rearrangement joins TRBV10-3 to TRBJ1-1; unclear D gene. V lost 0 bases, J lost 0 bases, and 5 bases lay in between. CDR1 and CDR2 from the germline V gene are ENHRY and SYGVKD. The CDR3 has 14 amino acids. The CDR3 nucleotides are TGTGCCATCAGTGAGTCCGGGGTGAACACTGAAGCTTTCTTT. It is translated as CAISESGVNTEAFF.

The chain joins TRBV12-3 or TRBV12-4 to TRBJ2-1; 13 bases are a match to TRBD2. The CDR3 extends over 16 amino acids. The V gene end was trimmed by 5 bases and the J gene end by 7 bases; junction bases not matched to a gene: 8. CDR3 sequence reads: CASSPITSGRANEQFF. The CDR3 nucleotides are TGTGCCAGCAGTCCGATAACTAGCGGGAGGGCGAATGAGCAGTTCTTC.

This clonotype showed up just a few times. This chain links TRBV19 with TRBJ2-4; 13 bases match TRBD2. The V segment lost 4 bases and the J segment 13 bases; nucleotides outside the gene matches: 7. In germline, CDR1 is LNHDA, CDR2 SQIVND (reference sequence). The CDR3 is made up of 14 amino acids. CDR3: CASSTSGTSGEQYF. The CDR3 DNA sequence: TGTGCCAGTAGTACCTCCGGGACTAGCGGGGAGCAGTACTTC.

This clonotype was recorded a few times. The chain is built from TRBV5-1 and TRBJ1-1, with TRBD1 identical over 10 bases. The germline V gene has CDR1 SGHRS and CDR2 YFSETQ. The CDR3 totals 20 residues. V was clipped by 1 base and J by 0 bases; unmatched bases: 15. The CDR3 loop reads CASSLNDLGQGTPLNTEAFF. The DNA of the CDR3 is TGCGCCAGCAGCTTGAATGATTTGGGACAGGGGACTCCCCTGAACACTGAAGCTTTCTTT.

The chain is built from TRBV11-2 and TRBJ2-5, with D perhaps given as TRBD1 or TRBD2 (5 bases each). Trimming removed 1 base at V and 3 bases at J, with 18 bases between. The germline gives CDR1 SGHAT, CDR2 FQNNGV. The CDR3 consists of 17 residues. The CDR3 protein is CASSLVIRGENKETQYF. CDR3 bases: TGTGCCAGCAGCTTAGTAATAAGGGGAGAAAACAAAGAGACCCAGTACTTC.

The CDR3 loop reads CASSLLVDRSYGYTF. In DNA, the CDR3 is TGTGCCAGCAGTTTATTAGTCGACAGGAGCTATGGCTACACCTTC. J is TRBJ1-2 and V is TRBV28, with D tentatively TRBD1 (6 bases). V gave up 1 base and J gave up 4 bases, with 13 bases separating them. Germline CDR1 reads MDHEN; CDR2 reads SYDVKM. The CDR3 spans 15 residues.

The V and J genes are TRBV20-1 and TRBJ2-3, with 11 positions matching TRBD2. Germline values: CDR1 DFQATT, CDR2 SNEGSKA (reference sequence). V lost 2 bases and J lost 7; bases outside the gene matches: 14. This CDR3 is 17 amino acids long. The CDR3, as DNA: TGCAGTGCTAGATCCTCGATTGTAGCGGGAGGGGGTCATACGCAGTATTTT. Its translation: CSARSSIVAGGGHTQYF.

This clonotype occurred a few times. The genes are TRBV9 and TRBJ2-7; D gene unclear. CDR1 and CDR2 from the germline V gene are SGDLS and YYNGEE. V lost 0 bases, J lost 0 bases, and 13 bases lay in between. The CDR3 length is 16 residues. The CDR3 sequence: CASSVASGSSSYEQYF. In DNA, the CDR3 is TGTGCCAGCAGCGTAGCCTCAGGATCGAGCTCCTACGAGCAGTACTTC.

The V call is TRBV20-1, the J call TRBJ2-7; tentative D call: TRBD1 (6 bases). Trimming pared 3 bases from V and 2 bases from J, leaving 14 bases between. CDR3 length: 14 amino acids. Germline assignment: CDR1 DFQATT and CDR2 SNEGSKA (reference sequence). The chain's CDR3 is CSASPDSSTYEQYF. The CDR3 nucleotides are TGCAGTGCTAGCCCGGACAGCTCTACCTACGAGCAGTACTTC.

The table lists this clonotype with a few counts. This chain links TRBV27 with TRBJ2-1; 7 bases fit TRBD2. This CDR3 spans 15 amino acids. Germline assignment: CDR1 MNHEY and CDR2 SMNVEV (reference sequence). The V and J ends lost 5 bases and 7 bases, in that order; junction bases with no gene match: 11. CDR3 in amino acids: CASSPMGTIGNEQFF. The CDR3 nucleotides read TGTGCCAGCAGTCCAATGGGGACTATCGGGAATGAGCAGTTCTTC.

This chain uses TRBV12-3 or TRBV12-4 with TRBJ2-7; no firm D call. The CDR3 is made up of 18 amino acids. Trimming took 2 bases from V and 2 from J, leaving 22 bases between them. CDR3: CASSLSTWAHPTAYEQYF. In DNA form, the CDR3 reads TGTGCCAGCAGTTTATCGACCTGGGCCCATCCGACCGCCTACGAGCAGTACTTC.

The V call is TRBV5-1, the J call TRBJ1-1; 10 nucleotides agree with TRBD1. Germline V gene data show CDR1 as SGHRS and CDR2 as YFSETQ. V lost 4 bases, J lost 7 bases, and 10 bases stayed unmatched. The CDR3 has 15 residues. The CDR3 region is CASSRTGTGVGEAFF. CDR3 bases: TGCGCCAGCAGCCGGACCGGGACAGGGGTTGGTGAAGCTTTCTTT.

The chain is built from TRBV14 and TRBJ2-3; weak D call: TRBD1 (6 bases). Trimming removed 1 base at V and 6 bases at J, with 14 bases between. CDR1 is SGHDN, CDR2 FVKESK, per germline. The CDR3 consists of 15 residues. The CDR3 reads CASSQGTTQGDTQYF. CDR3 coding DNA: TGTGCCAGCAGCCAAGGGACGACCCAGGGGGATACGCAGTATTTT.

DNA for the CDR3: TGTGCCAGCACCTTCGGGGGGGACAGGGGTAACTATGGCTACACCTTC. Amino acids: CASTFGGDRGNYGYTF. This chain links TRBV7-2 with TRBJ1-2, with 10 bases lining up with TRBD1. The length of the CDR3 is 16 residues. J gave up 1 base and V 7 bases, and 9 bases lay outside the gene matches. CDR1 is SGHTA and CDR2 is FQGNSA in the germline V gene. The entire variable domain, with the rest obtained from reference TRBV7-2 and TRBJ1-2, is as follows: GAGVSQSPSNKVTEKGKDVELRCDPISGHTALYWYRQSLGQGLEFLIYFQGNSAPDKSGLPSDRFSAERTGGSVSTLTIQRTQQEDSAVYLCASTFGGDRGNYGYTFGSGTRLTVV.

Here the CDR3 DNA reads TGCGCCAGCAGCCAAGACAGACGCGGGAGGCTCGGGGCCGAGCAGTACTTC. This codes for CASSQDRRGRLGAEQYF. This chain links TRBV4-3 with TRBJ2-5; 8 positions match TRBD2. The DNA end lines up better with TRBJ2-7; the J call may be wrong. This CDR3 contains 17 residues. Germline V gives CDR1 LGHNA, CDR2 YSLEER.

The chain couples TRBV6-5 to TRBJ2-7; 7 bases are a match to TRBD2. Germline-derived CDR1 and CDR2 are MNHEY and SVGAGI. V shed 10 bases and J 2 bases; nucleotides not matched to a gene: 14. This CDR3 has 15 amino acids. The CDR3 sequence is CATSRRGVSAYEQYF. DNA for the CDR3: TGTGCCACATCCCGCCGGGGGGTCTCCGCCTACGAGCAGTACTTC.

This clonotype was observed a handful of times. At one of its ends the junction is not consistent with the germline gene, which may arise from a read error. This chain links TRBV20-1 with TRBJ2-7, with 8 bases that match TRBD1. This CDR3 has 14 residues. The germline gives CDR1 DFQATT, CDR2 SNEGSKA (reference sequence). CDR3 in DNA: TGCAGTGCTGGAGACGACAGGGGCTCCTACGAGCAGTACTTC. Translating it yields CSAGDDRGSYEQYF.

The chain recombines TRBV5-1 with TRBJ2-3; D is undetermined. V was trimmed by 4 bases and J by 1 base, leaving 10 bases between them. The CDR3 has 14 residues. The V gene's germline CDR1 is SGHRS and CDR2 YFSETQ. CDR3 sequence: CASSVHAGTDTQYF. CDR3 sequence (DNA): TGCGCCAGCAGCGTCCATGCGGGCACAGATACGCAGTATTTT.

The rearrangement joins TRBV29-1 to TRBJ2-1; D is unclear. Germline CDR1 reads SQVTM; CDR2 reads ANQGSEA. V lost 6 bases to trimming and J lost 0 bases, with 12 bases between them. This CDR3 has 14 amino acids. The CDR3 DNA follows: TGCAGCGTGCTCGGATTGAGCTCCTACAATGAGCAGTTCTTC. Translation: CSVLGLSSYNEQFF.

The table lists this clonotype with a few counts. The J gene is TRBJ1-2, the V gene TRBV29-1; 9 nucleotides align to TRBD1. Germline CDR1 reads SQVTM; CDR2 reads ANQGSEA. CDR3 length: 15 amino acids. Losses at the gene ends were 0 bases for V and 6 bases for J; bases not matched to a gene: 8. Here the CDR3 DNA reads TGCAGCGTTGAAGATCAGGGACAGGGAAGGAATGGCTACACCTTC. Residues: CSVEDQGQGRNGYTF.

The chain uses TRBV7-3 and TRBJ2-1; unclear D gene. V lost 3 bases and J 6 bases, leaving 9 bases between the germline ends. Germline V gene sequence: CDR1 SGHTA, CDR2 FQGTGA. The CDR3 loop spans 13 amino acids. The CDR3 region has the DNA TGTGCCAGCAGCTTGAATAACCTCAATGAGCAGTTCTTC. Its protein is CASSLNNLNEQFF.

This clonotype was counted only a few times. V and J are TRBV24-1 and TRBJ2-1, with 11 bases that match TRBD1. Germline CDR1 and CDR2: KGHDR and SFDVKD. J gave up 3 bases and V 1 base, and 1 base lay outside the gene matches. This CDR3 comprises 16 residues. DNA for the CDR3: TGTGCCACCAGTGATTTTGGGACAGGGGGCTACAATGAGCAGTTCTTC. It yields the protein CATSDFGTGGYNEQFF.

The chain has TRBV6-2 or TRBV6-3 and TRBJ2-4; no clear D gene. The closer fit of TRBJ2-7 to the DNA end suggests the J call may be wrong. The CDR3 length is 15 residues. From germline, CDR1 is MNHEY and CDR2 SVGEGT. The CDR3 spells CASSYAGNPTLEQYF. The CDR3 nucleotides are TGTGCCAGCAGTTACGCCGGAAACCCCACCCTCGAGCAGTACTTC.

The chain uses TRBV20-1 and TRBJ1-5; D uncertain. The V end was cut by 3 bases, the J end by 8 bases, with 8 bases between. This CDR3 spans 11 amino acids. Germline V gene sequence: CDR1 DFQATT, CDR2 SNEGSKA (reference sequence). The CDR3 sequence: CSARIGEPQHF. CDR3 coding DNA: TGCAGTGCTAGGATTGGGGAGCCCCAGCATTTT.

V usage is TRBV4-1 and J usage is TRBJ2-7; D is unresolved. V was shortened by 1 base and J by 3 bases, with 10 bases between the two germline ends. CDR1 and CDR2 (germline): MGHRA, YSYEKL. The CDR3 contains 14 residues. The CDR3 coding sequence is TGCGCCAGCAGCCAAGGGGGAATAAGCTACGAGCAGTACTTC. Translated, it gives CASSQGGISYEQYF.

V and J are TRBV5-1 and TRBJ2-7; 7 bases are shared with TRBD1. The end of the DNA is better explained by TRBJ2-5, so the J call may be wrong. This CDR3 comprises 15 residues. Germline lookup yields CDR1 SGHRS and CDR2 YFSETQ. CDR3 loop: CASSPRQGLQETQYF. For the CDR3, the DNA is TGCGCCAGCAGTCCCAGACAGGGCCTCCAAGAGACCCAGTACTTC.

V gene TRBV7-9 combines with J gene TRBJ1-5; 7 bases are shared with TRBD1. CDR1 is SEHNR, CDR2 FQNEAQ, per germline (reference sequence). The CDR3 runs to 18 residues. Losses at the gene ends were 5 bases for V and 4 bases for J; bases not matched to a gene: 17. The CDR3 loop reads CASSLVPPGTEVNQPQHF. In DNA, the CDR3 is TGTGCCAGCAGCCTCGTCCCCCCCGGGACAGAAGTGAATCAGCCCCAGCATTTT.

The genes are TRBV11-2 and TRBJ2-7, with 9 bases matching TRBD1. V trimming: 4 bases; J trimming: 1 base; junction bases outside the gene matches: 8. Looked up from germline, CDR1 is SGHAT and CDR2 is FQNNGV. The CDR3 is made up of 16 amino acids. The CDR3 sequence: CASSSRTGETSYEQYF. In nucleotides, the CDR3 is TGTGCCAGCAGCTCCCGGACAGGGGAGACTTCCTACGAGCAGTACTTC.

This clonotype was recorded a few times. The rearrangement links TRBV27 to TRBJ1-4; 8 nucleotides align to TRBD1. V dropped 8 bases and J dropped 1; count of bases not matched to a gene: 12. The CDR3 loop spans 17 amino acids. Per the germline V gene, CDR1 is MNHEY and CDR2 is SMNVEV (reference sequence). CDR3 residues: CASGTGTGGGTNEKLFF. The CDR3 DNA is TGTGCCAGCGGTACCGGGACAGGAGGTGGAACTAATGAAAAACTGTTTTTT.